This section outlines one TCR beta chain sequence together with its context. The junction shows a germline mismatch at one end, possibly a read error. Germline V gives CDR1 DFQATT, CDR2 SNEGSKA (reference sequence). This CDR3 is built from 8 residues. The data were obtained in a study of T cells in localized non-small cell lung cancer. Method: immunoSEQ multiplex PCR; TCRdb's copy keeps in-frame clones and lacks some. The table includes about 25,000 clones, more than 75% detected once. The sequence came from a male donor aged 60 or over with stage II squamous cell lung carcinoma. V usage is TRBV20-1 and J usage is TRBJ2-7; D is ambiguous. This specimen was peripheral blood, taken before any cancer treatment. As DNA, the CDR3 is TGCAGTGCTAGAGATCACGGGTTC. This gives the protein CSARDHGF.